This T cell receptor (beta chain) was identified during a study of blood T cell repertoires in COVID-19. Study as a whole: The cDNA or gDNA used as material had been derived from T cells, B-cell-depleted T cells, or PBMCs.

Original data processing: For nucleated cells, counts were estimated from reference gene primer amplification. Assay: immunoSEQ multiplex PCR; the TCRdb copy retains only in-frame clones and omits some. V and J calls and clone size are those listed in that table; D and trimming were worked out from the DNA. The table lists some 260,000 clones, approximately 90% of them singletons. From germline, CDR1 is SSHAT and CDR2 FNYEAQ (reference sequence). CDR3 length: 15 amino acids. As for this clone: Germline and junction disagree at one end, which may indicate a read error.

Self-reported history from a screening survey and questionnaire set each donor's cohort. Before being deemed recovered, Cohort 3 donors had two negative PCRs, clearance, or symptom resolution. The sequence was collected from a man aged 40-50 years who had recovered from COVID-19. V and J are TRBV7-7 and TRBJ2-3; 8 nucleotides line up with TRBD1. Sequences were obtained from PBMCs or T cells enriched from blood (not recorded which). The CDR3 bases are TGTGCTAGCAGCTTAGGTTCAGGGGGCCTAGATACGCAGTATTTT. The encoded protein is CASSLGSGGLDTQYF.